A single sample gave rise to the 25 T cell receptor beta chains below, sequenced in a study of CXCR3-negative and CXCR3-positive naive CD8 T cells. Which antigens these TCRs recognize remains unknown. Study results and limitations: CXCR3-positive naive cells had more hydrophobic TRB CDR3s than CXCR3-negative naive cells.

Preparation of TRB cDNA libraries relied on 5' RACE carrying UMI labels. For each CDR3 protein, TCRdb gives one entry from its re-call of the 5' RACE reads, without DNA. The listing records 150,000 to 170,000 distinct CDR3 sequences. The sample comprised naive CXCR3+ CD8+ T cells from blood. Noted subset: CD45RO-CCR7+CD27+CD95- naive CD8+ T cells expressing CXCR3 (TNR3+). These receptors were obtained from a human donor in good health. Some clones in this sample may be carry-over from other donors' samples.

V gene TRBV13 combines with J gene TRBJ2-1; absent DNA, TCRdb's TRBD2 call cannot be checked. The germline gives CDR1 PRHDT, CDR2 FYEKMQ (reference sequence). This CDR3 is 15 amino acids long. The CDR3 sequence is CASSPTSGRSNEQFF.

This chain joins TRBV12-3 or TRBV12-4 and TRBJ2-2; checking the TCRdb D call of TRBD1 is not possible without DNA. The CDR3 contains 13 residues. The CDR3 spells CASSLTGTGELFF.

This chain links TRBV4-1 with TRBJ2-7; checking the TCRdb D call of TRBD2 is not possible without DNA. CDR1 MGHRA and CDR2 YSYEKL come from the germline V gene. The CDR3 runs to 14 residues. This CDR3 reads CASSQQGTPYEQYF.

CDR3 sequence reads: CASSPPGWPQHF. The V and J genes are TRBV28 and TRBJ1-5; the TCRdb call, TRBD1, lacks DNA for checking. The CDR3 loop spans 12 amino acids. Germline V gene sequence: CDR1 MDHEN, CDR2 SYDVKM.

This rearrangement joins TRBV27 to TRBJ2-5; TCRdb's D gene call, TRBD1, goes unchecked for lack of DNA. The CDR3 spans 16 residues. Germline-derived CDR1 and CDR2 are MNHEY and SMNVEV (reference sequence). CDR3 region: CASRTLDWTAQETQYF.

The rearrangement links TRBV4-1 to TRBJ2-7. Germline CDR1 is MGHRA and CDR2 is YSYEKL. The CDR3 totals 13 residues. This CDR3 reads CASSQVYVGEQYF.

This chain joins TRBV9 and TRBJ2-7; without DNA, the TCRdb call of TRBD1 cannot be checked. The CDR3 sequence is 14 residues long. Germline V gene lookup returns CDR1 SGDLS and CDR2 YYNGEE. The CDR3 spells CASSVGQGTYEQYF. The full variable domain, completed using reference TRBV9 and TRBJ2-7, is DSGVTQTPKHLITATGQRVTLRCSPRSGDLSVYWYQQSLDQGLQFLIQYYNGEERAKGNILERFSAQQFPDLHSELNLSSLELGDSALYFCASSVGQGTYEQYFGPGTRLTVT.

This chain connects TRBV4-3 to TRBJ2-7; TCRdb's D call, TRBD1, is unchecked because there is no DNA. The CDR3 length is 13 residues. Germline-derived CDR1 and CDR2 are LGHNA and YSLEER. CDR3 amino acids: CASSQFRGQEQYF.

The chain links TRBV4-1 to TRBJ2-3; TCRdb's assignment of TRBD1 cannot be checked, as there is no DNA. CDR1 and CDR2 from the germline V gene are MGHRA and YSYEKL. The CDR3 length is 13 residues. The CDR3: CASSRTVPDTQYF.

J is TRBJ2-1 and V is TRBV5-1; TCRdb picks TRBD1, but there is no DNA to check that call. The CDR3 covers 13 residues. The germline V gene encodes CDR1 SGHRS and CDR2 YFSETQ. The CDR3: CASSRWTVNEQFF.

The chain combines TRBV12-3 or TRBV12-4 with TRBJ1-5. This CDR3 has 14 amino acids. The CDR3 spells CASSSWTSNQPQHF.

The V and J genes are TRBV28 and TRBJ2-4; TCRdb lists TRBD1, though no DNA is available to test this call. In germline, CDR1 is MDHEN, CDR2 SYDVKM. There are 16 residues in the CDR3. The CDR3 is CASSWGTVVAKNIQYF. Drawing the rest from reference TRBV28 and TRBJ2-4, the complete variable domain is DVKVTQSSRYLVKRTGEKVFLECVQDMDHENMFWYRQDPGLGLRLIYFSYDVKMKEKGDIPEGYSVSREKKERFSLILESASTNQTSMYLCASSWGTVVAKNIQYFGAGTRLSVL.

V is TRBV20-1 and J is TRBJ2-3; TCRdb calls TRBD1, which cannot be checked without DNA. CDR1 DFQATT and CDR2 SNEGSKA come from the germline V gene (reference sequence). CDR3 length: 14 residues. CDR3 in amino acids: CSARGGPGADTQYF.

The chain's CDR3 is CASSLVETGLAGAGELFF. The J gene is TRBJ2-2, the V gene TRBV11-1; TCRdb selects TRBD2, and the lack of DNA leaves this call unchecked. Germline-derived CDR1 and CDR2 are SGHAT and FQDESV (reference sequence). The CDR3 has 18 amino acids.

The chain uses TRBV5-4 and TRBJ2-3; lacking DNA, the TRBD2 call made by TCRdb goes unchecked. From germline, CDR1 is SGHNT and CDR2 YYREEE (reference sequence). The CDR3 is 18 residues long. CDR3 protein: CASSPPEGVDPSTDTQYF.

The genes are TRBV20-1 and TRBJ1-1. The CDR3 runs to 15 residues. CDR1 is DFQATT and CDR2 is SNEGSKA in the germline V gene (reference sequence). CDR3 in amino acids: CSARDLGAGITEAFF.

The rearrangement links TRBV27 to TRBJ2-7; TCRdb calls TRBD2, which cannot be checked without DNA. This CDR3 contains 15 residues. Per the germline V gene, CDR1 is MNHEY and CDR2 is SMNVEV (reference sequence). Here the CDR3 reads CASSFAASGSYEQYF.

The V gene is TRBV7-9, the J gene TRBJ2-7. The germline V gene encodes CDR1 SEHNR and CDR2 FQNEAQ (reference sequence). This CDR3 has 14 amino acids. The CDR3 loop reads CASSLDRASYEQYF.

This CDR3 reads CASSQDITWRNTGELFF. This chain connects TRBV3-1 to TRBJ2-2. Germline V CDR1 and CDR2: LGHDT, YNNKEL (reference sequence). This CDR3 region has 17 residues.

The gene calls are TRBV5-6 and TRBJ1-2; lacking DNA, the TRBD1 call made by TCRdb goes unchecked. Germline CDR1 SGHDT, CDR2 YYEEEE. The CDR3 has 13 amino acids. This chain's CDR3 is CASRPGQLYGYTF.

The chain employs TRBV29-1 and TRBJ2-6; TCRdb returns TRBD1, unconfirmable since there is no DNA. Germline CDR1 reads SQVTM; CDR2 reads ANQGSEA. This CDR3 is built from 17 residues. The CDR3 region is CSVETGESYRGANVLTF. The full variable domain, rest sourced from reference TRBV29-1 and TRBJ2-6, is SAVISQKPSRDICQRGTSLTIQCQVDSQVTMMFWYRQQPGQSLTLIATANQGSEATYESGFVIDKFPISRPNLTFSTLTVSNMSPEDSSIYLCSVETGESYRGANVLTFGAGSRLTVL.

This sequence joins TRBV7-6 and TRBJ2-7; as DNA is missing, the TRBD2 call by TCRdb cannot be tested. The V gene's germline CDR1 is SGHVS and CDR2 FNYEAQ. There are 15 residues in the CDR3. The CDR3: CASSANSGNHYEQYF.

The chain carries TRBV7-9 and TRBJ2-7; TCRdb picks TRBD1, but there is no DNA to check that call. The CDR3 contains 16 residues. In germline, CDR1 is SEHNR, CDR2 FQNEAQ (reference sequence). The CDR3 region is CASSGGQGAFPYEQYF.

The rearrangement links TRBV15 to TRBJ1-4; TCRdb picks TRBD1, but there is no DNA to check that call. The CDR3 consists of 15 residues. Germline V gene data show CDR1 as LNHNV and CDR2 as YYDKDF (reference sequence). The CDR3 protein is CATSSRVQGNEKLFF.

V is TRBV29-1 and J is TRBJ1-5; absent DNA, TCRdb's TRBD1 call cannot be checked. Germline lookup yields CDR1 SQVTM and CDR2 ANQGSEA. The CDR3 runs to 13 residues. CDR3 region: CSVEQGFNQPQHF.